The sequence of this T cell receptor (beta chain) was determined in a study of cytomegalovirus exposure and HLA in healthy donors. As for the study in general: A later analysis reported the 100 to 150 validation repertoires used the same platform as the roughly 700 first-cohort repertoires.

The protocol was immunoSEQ multiplex PCR, while the TCRdb copy is restricted to in-frame clones and leaves out a portion. Among about 280,000 clones, approximately 83% were seen once, and the ten largest hold 0.9% to 1.1%. Study findings and constraints: The study labeled 150 or so TCR beta chains cytomegalovirus-associated. In the approximately 130 validation repertoires, roughly 94% of cluster scores exceeded 0, per a later analysis.

The V and J ends lost 7 bases and 4 bases, in that order; junction bases with no gene match: 6. The CDR3 contains 14 residues. Germline V CDR1 and CDR2: WNHNN, SYGVQD (reference sequence). As to this clone: Its antigen is still unknown.

The sample was PBMCs. The clonotype originates from a woman aged 18-29 years in good health and CMV-seronegative. This chain uses TRBV10-1 with TRBJ2-2; 7 nucleotides agree with TRBD1. DNA for the CDR3: TGCGCCAGCACCACAGGGGCCGGCACCGGGGAGCTGTTTTTT. Translated, it gives CASTTGAGTGELFF.